This TCR beta chain was sequenced for a study of shared clonotypes between healthy human individuals. Points from the study as a whole: Against clonotypes common to all four donors, non-shared ones had lower generation probabilities. With four donors compared, around 5.4% of naive CD4 clonotypes were shared.

This table comes from immunoSEQ multiplex PCR, and its TCRdb copy is limited to in-frame clones, with some not included. Seen here are hundreds of thousands of clones, less than 98% observed once, and the top ten hold roughly 0.055%. A word on this clone: Its antigen is as yet unknown.

V was clipped by 3 bases and J by 7 bases, with 15 bases between them. Germline CDR1 and CDR2: SEHNR and FQNEAQ (reference sequence). CDR3 length equals 14 residues. V is TRBV7-9 and J is TRBJ1-1; D not certain. This receptor was identified in a woman aged 25 to 39 in good health. The sample comprised naive CD4+ T cells sorted from blood. Subset: CD45RA+ positively selected. In nucleotides, the CDR3 is TGTGCCAGCAGCTTCTCGCAGGTGAACTTTGAAGCTTTCTTT. Protein product: CASSFSQVNFEAFF.